This T cell receptor beta chain originates from a study of cytomegalovirus exposure and HLA in healthy donors. As for the study in general: Sequencing of some 190 million T cells in an earlier analysis found around 120 million unique TCR beta sequences. Findings and caveats of the study: A prior analysis recorded that most TCR beta V segments were productive about 90% or about 30% of the time.

Notes on this clone: Antigen: not known.

This PCR relied on a set of 60 Vbeta primers and 13 Jbeta primers. Authors' data handling: Roughly 12 million shared chains were among some 75 million unique TCR beta chains counted in a later analysis. The repertoire was sequenced with immunoSEQ multiplex PCR; TCRdb's copy has only in-frame clones and lacks some. The V and J calls and clone size are taken from that table; D and trimming were inferred from the DNA. The sample records about 130,000 clones, under 90% being singletons. V was pared by 2 bases and J by 1 base, with 10 bases of the junction left unmatched. This CDR3 is 18 amino acids long. Germline loops: CDR1 SGHVS, CDR2 FQNEAQ.

Sequencing was done on a sample of PBMCs. The TCR sequence derives from a woman in her thirties or forties in good health and CMV-seropositive. The V and J genes are TRBV7-8 and TRBJ2-1; 8 bases line up with TRBD2. The chain's CDR3 is CASSLKGSGRSSYNEQFF. The CDR3 DNA is TGTGCCAGCAGCTTAAAAGGCAGCGGGAGATCTTCCTACAATGAGCAGTTCTTC.